What follows describes a single TCR beta chain. The antigen is unknown. V shed 6 bases and J 7 bases; nucleotides not matched to a gene: 13. The germline CDR1 and CDR2 sequences are SEHNR and FQNEAQ (reference sequence). The CDR3 spans 16 residues. The table came from immunoSEQ multiplex PCR; TCRdb's copy has only in-frame clones and leaves some out. The data show roughly 890,000 clones, with nearly 95% seen just once and 24% held by the top ten. Naive CD8 cells lacked CD45RO and underwent positive selection for CCR7, leaving out terminally differentiated effector memory CD45RA+ cells. The data were obtained in a study of shared clonotypes between healthy human individuals. Study results and caveats: Shared clonotypes across all four donors exceeded non-shared ones in generation probability. With few donors, the genetic and exposure-history diversity represented was limited.

The V gene is TRBV7-9, the J gene TRBJ2-5; the match to TRBD2 covers 11 bases. This receptor was obtained from a man under 40 in good health. Sequencing used naive CD8+ T cells sorted from blood. The CDR3 sequence: CASSPSGTSGSWTQYF. The CDR3 nucleotides read TGTGCCAGCAGTCCCTCCGGGACTAGCGGCTCCTGGACCCAGTACTTC.